The T cell receptor beta chain under discussion was sequenced for a study of post-analysis software for immune sequencing data. Whole-study findings and limits: In patients, TRBV5-6, TRBV5-1 and TRBV20-1 belonged to roughly five TRBV segments found more frequently than in controls.

CDR1 is SQVTM and CDR2 is ANQGSEA in the germline V gene. The CDR3 has 16 residues. Trimming removed 4 bases from V and 1 base from J, with 17 bases in between. The library was made from cDNA and included unique molecular identifiers. TCRdb ran MiXCR on the PCR reads and lists one entry per CDR3 protein. The table has hundreds of thousands of distinct CDR3 sequences, around 60% seen once; the top ten hold about 10%. Concerning this clonotype: The target antigen is unknown.

V gene TRBV29-1 combines with J gene TRBJ2-4; TRBD1 is a possible D gene (5 bases). This clonotype was obtained from a girl between 2 and 10 years old with multiple sclerosis. Sequencing input: blood. The CDR3 DNA sequence: TGCAGCGTTGCGGACCCAGGGCTGGGGGCCAAAAACATTCAGTACTTC. Translation: CSVADPGLGAKNIQYF.